Listed here are 28 T cell receptor beta chains from one sample, sequenced in a study of blood T cell repertoires in COVID-19. TCRdb's copy holds only in-frame clones and misses some; the assay was immunoSEQ multiplex PCR. The sample includes around 76,000 clones, approximately 89% of them seen just once. The material sequenced was peripheral blood. The receptors originated from a human donor in a cohort sampled during active COVID-19.

This sequence joins TRBV6-5 and TRBJ1-6; TRBD1 might be the D (5 bases). The germline V gene encodes CDR1 MNHEY and CDR2 SVGAGI. V dropped 3 bases and J dropped 6 bases, with 15 bases sitting between them. CDR3 size: 16 residues. This CDR3 is CASSYRRGPANSPLHF. The CDR3 nucleotides are TGTGCCAGCAGTTATCGGAGGGGTCCGGCTAATTCACCCCTCCACTTT.

This clone was seen a few times. The chain uses TRBV6-6 and TRBJ1-5, with 9 bases aligning to TRBD1. The CDR3 is made up of 18 amino acids. The V segment lost 5 bases and the J segment 6 bases; nucleotides outside the gene matches: 17. Germline loops: CDR1 MNHNY, CDR2 SVGAGI (reference sequence). The CDR3 is CASSPRLSGTGNGQPQHF. CDR3 DNA sequence: TGTGCCAGCAGTCCCCGCCTATCCGGGACAGGGAATGGTCAGCCCCAGCATTTT.

Here the CDR3 reads CASSLLAVEDTQYF. CDR3 in DNA: TGTGCCAGCAGCTTACTAGCGGTGGAAGATACGCAGTATTTT. The V and J genes are TRBV7-9 and TRBJ2-3; 7 nucleotides match TRBD2. The CDR3 extends over 14 amino acids. The germline gives CDR1 SEHNR, CDR2 FQNEAQ (reference sequence). The V segment lost 2 bases and the J segment 5 bases; nucleotides outside the gene matches: 4.

V gene TRBV9 combines with J gene TRBJ2-3, with D unclear. The germline CDR1 and CDR2 sequences are SGDLS and YYNGEE. This CDR3 is 16 amino acids long. V shed 0 bases and J shed 6 bases, with 17 bases lying between them. CDR3 sequence: CASSVDPIWAGDTQYF. In DNA, the CDR3 is TGTGCCAGCAGCGTAGACCCCATTTGGGCCGGCGATACGCAGTATTTT.

The count of this clone is one. The rearrangement uses TRBV19 and TRBJ1-2; TRBD1 might be the D (6 bases). The CDR3 length is 15 residues. Germline V CDR1 and CDR2: LNHDA, SQIVND (reference sequence). V lost 1 base, J lost 2 bases, and 11 bases lay in between. CDR3 protein: CASSIVGQLNYGYTF. The CDR3 nucleotides are TGTGCCAGTAGTATAGTTGGACAGTTAAACTATGGCTACACCTTC.

The DNA of the CDR3 is TGTGCCAGCAGCTTGGGGGGGGCAGAAGATACGCAGTATTTT. This gives the protein CASSLGGAEDTQYF. The chain combines TRBV7-2 with TRBJ2-3; possible D gene TRBD2, 7 bases. The ends were cut back, 3 bases at V and 5 bases at J, with 12 bases in the middle. The CDR3 is 14 amino acids. Germline V CDR1 and CDR2: SGHTA, FQGNSA.

CDR3 bases: TGTGCCAGCAGCTTAGTCACAGGGGGATGGGCTAACTACGAGCAGTACTTC. It codes for CASSLVTGGWANYEQYF. V usage is TRBV11-2 and J usage is TRBJ2-7; 8 nucleotides line up with TRBD1. In germline, CDR1 is SGHAT, CDR2 FQNNGV. The CDR3 spans 17 residues. V trimming: 1 base; J trimming: 3 bases; junction bases outside the gene matches: 11.

This clone was seen only once. The chain joins TRBV5-4 to TRBJ2-4; 7 bases match TRBD1. The germline CDR1 and CDR2 sequences are SGHNT and YYREEE (reference sequence). J gave up 15 bases and V 0 bases, and 12 bases lay outside the gene matches. The length of the CDR3 is 14 residues. The CDR3 DNA sequence: TGTGCCAGCAGCTTGGAGGGACAGTCACTCTCGAGGTACTTC. The encoded protein is CASSLEGQSLSRYF.

The chain joins TRBV10-1 to TRBJ1-3; D possibly corresponds to TRBD1 (6 bases). Germline CDR1 reads WNHNN; CDR2 reads SYGVQD (reference sequence). The CDR3 has 16 amino acids. V lost 0 bases and J lost 4, with 13 bases in between. Here the CDR3 reads CASSESMGARGNTIYF. DNA for the CDR3: TGCGCCAGCAGTGAGTCTATGGGGGCGCGAGGAAACACCATATATTTT.

V gene TRBV2 combines with J gene TRBJ1-4, with 7 bases lining up with TRBD1. Germline V gene lookup returns CDR1 SNHLY and CDR2 FYNNEI. The V gene end was trimmed by 4 bases and the J gene end by 3 bases; junction bases not matched to a gene: 5. This CDR3 is built from 15 residues. For the CDR3, the DNA is TGTGCCAGCAGTGCCCAGGGACAGTCTAATGAAAAACTGTTTTTT. Translation: CASSAQGQSNEKLFF.

The rearrangement joins TRBV5-5 to TRBJ2-4, with D hard to call. The CDR3 length is 14 residues. Per the germline V gene, CDR1 is SGHKS and CDR2 is YYEKEE (reference sequence). V was clipped by 2 bases and J by 6 bases, with 12 bases between them. The CDR3 sequence: CASSFSPHTNIQYF. In DNA, the CDR3 is TGTGCCAGCAGCTTTAGCCCGCACACAAACATTCAGTACTTC.

This CDR3 is CASSDARGGLPQFF. The DNA for the CDR3 is TGCGCCAGCAGTGATGCCAGAGGAGGCCTACCACAGTTCTTC. This chain uses TRBV10-1 with TRBJ2-1, with a tentative D call TRBD2 (5 bases). CDR1 and CDR2 from the germline V gene are WNHNN and SYGVQD (reference sequence). Trimming left V 3 bases short and J 13 bases short, with 19 bases between. The CDR3 runs 14 residues.

V gene TRBV6-2 or TRBV6-3 combines with J gene TRBJ2-3, with 7 bases lining up with TRBD2. In germline, CDR1 is MNHEY, CDR2 SVGEGT. J gave up 6 bases and V 5 bases, and 8 bases lay outside the gene matches. There are 14 residues in the CDR3. Written as DNA, the CDR3 is TGTGCCAGCAGTAAGAGCGGGGAATGGGATACGCAGTATTTT. Translating it yields CASSKSGEWDTQYF.

This clone was seen a single time. The gene calls are TRBV5-4 and TRBJ2-7, with 10 bases aligning to TRBD1. Germline V CDR1 and CDR2: SGHNT, YYREEE (reference sequence). This CDR3 comprises 14 residues. The ends lost 5 bases at V and 0 bases at J; junction bases unmatched: 2. CDR3 protein: CASSRQGASYEQYF. The CDR3, as DNA: TGTGCCAGCAGTCGACAGGGGGCCTCCTACGAGCAGTACTTC.

This chain connects TRBV7-2 to TRBJ1-4; TRBD1 matches at 10 bases. Germline loops: CDR1 SGHTA, CDR2 FQGNSA. This CDR3 is 14 amino acids long. V lost 6 bases and J lost 5; bases outside the gene matches: 3. CDR3 nucleotides: TGTGCCAGCAGTCGGGACAGGGGCAATGAAAAACTGTTTTTT. It codes for CASSRDRGNEKLFF.

This chain links TRBV6-6 with TRBJ2-7; TRBD1 might be the D (6 bases). From germline, CDR1 is MNHNY and CDR2 SVGAGI (reference sequence). There are 15 residues in the CDR3. V was shortened by 0 bases and J by 4 bases, with 13 bases between the two germline ends. The CDR3 loop reads CASSYSTGDKYEQYF. The CDR3 bases are TGTGCCAGCAGTTACTCGACAGGAGACAAGTACGAGCAGTACTTC.

This chain connects TRBV2 to TRBJ1-1; no clear D gene. The germline V gene encodes CDR1 SNHLY and CDR2 FYNNEI. The CDR3 loop spans 12 amino acids. Trimming pared 6 bases from V and 1 base from J, leaving 6 bases between. The CDR3 is CASRDSNTEAFF. In DNA, the CDR3 is TGTGCCAGCAGGGACTCGAACACTGAAGCTTTCTTT. Full variable domain (outside the CDR3, taken from reference TRBV2 and TRBJ1-1): EPEVTQTPSHQVTQMGQEVILRCVPISNHLYFYWYRQILGQKVEFLVSFYNNEISEKSEIFDDQFSVERPDGSNFTLKIRSTKLEDSAMYFCASRDSNTEAFFGQGTRLTVV.

This clone showed up just once. The chain joins TRBV6-6 to TRBJ1-2; tentatively, D is TRBD1 (6 bases). The ends were cut back, 3 bases at V and 6 bases at J, with 8 bases in the middle. CDR1 and CDR2 (germline): MNHNY, SVGAGI (reference sequence). CDR3 size: 12 residues. CDR3 protein: CASSYQGNGYTF. The CDR3 DNA follows: TGTGCCAGCAGTTATCAGGGGAATGGCTACACCTTC.

The V gene is TRBV3-1 (or the pseudogene TRBV3-2), the J gene TRBJ2-7; TRBD1 is a possible D gene (6 bases). CDR1 is LGHDT and CDR2 is YNNKEL in the germline V gene (reference sequence). V was clipped by 4 bases and J by 2 bases, with 15 bases between them. The CDR3 sequence is 15 residues long. The CDR3 DNA reads as TGTGCCAGCAGCCGCACTGGGACACGGGCCTACGAGCAGTACTTC. Residues: CASSRTGTRAYEQYF.

The chain uses TRBV9 and TRBJ1-1, with a weak D call TRBD1 (6 bases). This CDR3 contains 16 residues. V lost 0 bases and J 6 bases, leaving 18 bases between the germline ends. Germline CDR1 and CDR2: SGDLS and YYNGEE. The CDR3 loop reads CASSVGTTGIWAEAFF. CDR3 nucleotides: TGTGCCAGCAGCGTAGGGACCACAGGGATTTGGGCTGAAGCTTTCTTT.

The gene calls are TRBV6-4 and TRBJ1-1; no firm D call. V lost 2 bases, J lost 2 bases, and 6 bases lay in between. Germline loops: CDR1 MRHNA, CDR2 SNTAGT. This CDR3 is built from 13 residues. The CDR3 DNA sequence: TGTGCCAGCAGTGACCAGTTTAACACTGAAGCTTTCTTT. It codes for CASSDQFNTEAFF.

This clone occurred once. The rearrangement uses TRBV12-3 or TRBV12-4 and TRBJ1-2, with D hard to call. This CDR3 is 13 amino acids long. Deletions cut 6 bases from V and 5 bases from J, with 13 bases between. The CDR3 DNA follows: TGTGCCAGCAGCCCAGGTGTACGTTATGGCTACACCTTC. Protein sequence: CASSPGVRYGYTF.

J is TRBJ2-2 and V is TRBV7-3, with D possibly matching TRBD2 (7 bases). Germline V gives CDR1 SGHTA, CDR2 FQGTGA. CDR3 length equals 16 residues. V was cut by 5 bases and J by 7 bases, with 20 bases left in between. Here the CDR3 DNA reads TGTGCCAGCAGCGCCGTTGCGGGGGCTGGGGACGGGGAGCTGTTTTTT. Its translation: CASSAVAGAGDGELFF. Using reference TRBV7-3 and TRBJ2-2 for the parts outside the CDR3, the full variable domain is GAGVSQTPSNKVTEKGKYVELRCDPISGHTALYWYRQSLGQGPEFLIYFQGTGAADDSGLPNDRFFAVRPEGSVSTLKIQRTERGDSAVYLCASSAVAGAGDGELFFGEGSRLTVL.

Of note for this clone: The same CDR3 also results from other DNA sequences found in this sample. This chain connects TRBV29-1 to TRBJ2-2; 8 bases fit TRBD2. CDR3 length: 13 amino acids. Germline values: CDR1 SQVTM, CDR2 ANQGSEA. After removal of 6 bases from V and 2 bases from J, the junction contained 2 bases not matched to a gene. CDR3 sequence reads: CSVAGANTGELFF. The CDR3 DNA reads as TGCAGCGTAGCGGGGGCTAACACCGGGGAGCTGTTTTTT.

The J gene is TRBJ1-1, the V gene TRBV10-3; D is unresolved. The V and J ends lost 9 bases and 11 bases respectively, with 16 bases between them. Germline CDR1 and CDR2: ENHRY and SYGVKD. This CDR3 spans 11 amino acids. The CDR3 nucleotides read TGTGCCATTGCCGACAACTCTGGGGCTTTCTTT. Translating gives CAIADNSGAFF.

This chain uses TRBV9 with TRBJ2-7; 7 bases align to TRBD1. CDR1 SGDLS and CDR2 YYNGEE come from the germline V gene. This CDR3 spans 14 amino acids. V gave up 0 bases and J gave up 5 bases; unmatched junction bases: 5. CDR3 residues: CASSVETGVNEQYF. CDR3 DNA sequence: TGTGCCAGCAGCGTAGAAACAGGGGTAAACGAGCAGTACTTC. The entire variable domain, with the rest obtained from reference TRBV9 and TRBJ2-7, is as follows: DSGVTQTPKHLITATGQRVTLRCSPRSGDLSVYWYQQSLDQGLQFLIQYYNGEERAKGNILERFSAQQFPDLHSELNLSSLELGDSALYFCASSVETGVNEQYFGPGTRLTVT.

The V gene is TRBV7-3, the J gene TRBJ1-5, with D perhaps TRBD1 (5 bases). The germline gives CDR1 SGHTA, CDR2 FQGTGA. V lost 1 base to trimming and J lost 5 bases, with 18 bases between them. The CDR3 totals 17 residues. CDR3 loop: CASSLKAQTVFDQPQHF. As DNA, the CDR3 is TGTGCCAGCAGCTTAAAAGCACAGACAGTTTTCGATCAGCCCCAGCATTTT.

The chain recombines TRBV7-3 with TRBJ2-3; 14 bases agree with TRBD2. J gave up 6 bases and V 5 bases, and 7 bases lay outside the gene matches. This CDR3 region has 16 residues. Germline loops: CDR1 SGHTA, CDR2 FQGTGA. The CDR3 spells CASSPGTSGGEDTQYF. The CDR3 nucleotides read TGTGCCAGCAGCCCCGGGACTAGCGGGGGAGAGGATACGCAGTATTTT. Together with reference TRBV7-3 and TRBJ2-3, the CDR3 gives the full variable domain: GAGVSQTPSNKVTEKGKYVELRCDPISGHTALYWYRQSLGQGPEFLIYFQGTGAADDSGLPNDRFFAVRPEGSVSTLKIQRTERGDSAVYLCASSPGTSGGEDTQYFGPGTRLTVL.